The 11 T cell receptor beta chains below all came from one sample that was sequenced in a study of blood T cell repertoires in COVID-19. TCRdb keeps only in-frame clones here, not all; method: immunoSEQ multiplex PCR. The table lists approximately 270,000 clones, roughly 91% of them singletons. Specimen: peripheral blood. The source is a man aged 30-40 years with acute or convalescent COVID-19.

The chain combines TRBV24-1 with TRBJ2-2, with D tentatively TRBD1 (8 bases). CDR3 size: 16 residues. V lost 3 bases and J lost 5, with 15 bases in between. Germline V gene lookup returns CDR1 KGHDR and CDR2 SFDVKD. Here the CDR3 DNA reads TGTGCCACCAGTGATGGTGACAGGGGAGGGACCGGGGAGCTGTTTTTT. It is translated as CATSDGDRGGTGELFF.

The CDR3 region has the DNA TGTGCCTGGAGTGCAGGGGGAATCAATCAGCCCCAGCATTTT. This codes for CAWSAGGINQPQHF. V gene TRBV30 combines with J gene TRBJ1-5; 7 bases line up with TRBD1. The germline CDR1 and CDR2 sequences are GTSNPN and SVGIG (reference sequence). V shed 1 base, J shed 3 bases, and the junction held 3 bases outside the gene matches. The CDR3 contains 14 residues.

The table lists this clone with a count of one. This chain links TRBV5-8 with TRBJ1-3; no clear D. The CDR3 covers 14 residues. V lost 3 bases, J lost 1 base, and 8 bases lay in between. The germline V gene encodes CDR1 SGHTS and CDR2 YDEGEE. This CDR3 reads CASSSLESGNTIYF. The CDR3 region has the DNA TGTGCCAGCAGCTCCTTAGAGTCTGGAAACACCATATATTTT.

The CDR3 region has the DNA TGTGCCAGCAGTGCTAGCGGGAGGGGGAACAAAAACATTCAGTACTTC. This sequence encodes CASSASGRGNKNIQYF. The V call is TRBV28, the J call TRBJ2-4, with 12 nucleotides matching TRBD2. CDR1 and CDR2 from the germline V gene are MDHEN and SYDVKM. With V trimmed by 5 bases and J by 3 bases, 5 bases remained unmatched. The CDR3 is 16 residues long.

This clone is a singleton in its sample. The CDR3, as DNA: TGTGCCAGCAGCTTAGACAGGGCGGATGAGCAGTTCTTC. Amino acid sequence: CASSLDRADEQFF. The rearrangement uses TRBV7-9 and TRBJ2-1, with D possibly matching TRBD1 (6 bases). The ends were cut back, 1 base at V and 8 bases at J, with 9 bases in the middle. This CDR3 is 13 amino acids long. Germline assignment: CDR1 SEHNR and CDR2 FQNEAQ (reference sequence).

The chain employs TRBV6-1 and TRBJ1-2, with 8 bases lining up with TRBD1. The CDR3 runs 13 residues. V lost 2 bases, J lost 10 bases, and 6 bases stayed unmatched. Per germline, CDR1 MNHNS and CDR2 SASEGT. The CDR3 spells CASSETRGQVYTF. CDR3 DNA sequence: TGTGCCAGCAGTGAAACCAGGGGACAGGTCTACACCTTC.

The chain combines TRBV4-1 with TRBJ1-2; 8 nucleotides align to TRBD1. The CDR3 is made up of 15 amino acids. J was trimmed by 8 bases and V by 0 bases; bases with no gene match: 8. Germline V gene data show CDR1 as MGHRA and CDR2 as YSYEKL. The CDR3 sequence: CASSQDGQGLDGYTF. For the CDR3, the DNA is TGCGCCAGCAGCCAAGATGGACAGGGACTGGACGGCTACACCTTC.

The rearrangement links TRBV5-1 to TRBJ2-3; 9 bases match TRBD2. V shed 1 base, J shed 5 bases, and the junction held 5 bases outside the gene matches. CDR3 length equals 15 residues. Germline CDR1 and CDR2: SGHRS and YFSETQ. In nucleotides, the CDR3 is TGCGCCAGCAGCTTGTCGGCGGGAGGGAGAGATACGCAGTATTTT. It translates to CASSLSAGGRDTQYF. The variable domain in full, with the rest retrieved from reference TRBV5-1 and TRBJ2-3, is KAGVTQTPRYLIKTRGQQVTLSCSPISGHRSVSWYQQTPGQGLQFLFEYFSETQRNKGNFPGRFSGRQFSNSRSEMNVSTLELGDSALYLCASSLSAGGRDTQYFGPGTRLTVL.

The chain couples TRBV19 to TRBJ1-5, with 8 bases that match TRBD1. V was clipped by 5 bases and J by 1 base; unmatched bases: 1. Germline-derived CDR1 and CDR2 are LNHDA and SQIVND (reference sequence). There are 14 residues in the CDR3. CDR3 nucleotide sequence: TGTGCCAGTAGTTACAGGGGGAGCAATCAGCCCCAGCATTTT. This codes for CASSYRGSNQPQHF.

This clone was counted between two and nine times. This chain uses TRBV19 with TRBJ1-5; D may be TRBD1 (5 bases). The germline V and J ends were trimmed by 5 bases and 7 bases, with 15 bases remaining between them. CDR1 and CDR2 from the germline V gene are LNHDA and SQIVND (reference sequence). The CDR3 is 14 amino acids. DNA for the CDR3: TGTGCCAGTAGTCTGGACGGACCAGGGCAGCCCCAGCATTTT. It translates to CASSLDGPGQPQHF.

This chain links TRBV27 with TRBJ2-7; 8 bases align to TRBD2. The V segment lost 2 bases and the J segment 3 bases; nucleotides outside the gene matches: 3. CDR3 size: 14 residues. Per germline, CDR1 MNHEY and CDR2 SMNVEV (reference sequence). CDR3 region: CASSLIGRDYEQYF. The CDR3 DNA is TGTGCCAGCAGTTTAATCGGGAGGGACTACGAGCAGTACTTC.